Listed below are T cell receptor beta chains from one sample, sequenced in a study of spatial heterogeneity in lung cancer. TCRdb re-derived calls from the 5' RACE reads in MiXCR, one entry per CDR3 protein. This table holds some 83,000 distinct CDR3 sequences, roughly 8% found once. This sample comprised PBMCs, obtained at surgery. The receptors here all came from a male donor with early-stage non-small cell lung cancer. Each CDR3 is given with its conserved first and last residue. D genes are given only for firm matches. Clone size is given for some rows only: seen once, a few or many times, or a class if the clone is expanded.

size | J | V | D | CDR3 | DNA
many | TRBJ1-4 | TRBV7-2 | . | CASSQREFNEKLFF | TGTGCCAGCAGCCAACGGGAGTTTAATGAAAAACTGTTTTTT
few | TRBJ2-5 | TRBV7-6 | TRBD2 | CASSFPGGAQETQYF | TGTGCCAGCAGCTTTCCGGGGGGAGCCCAAGAGACCCAGTACTTC
. | TRBJ2-3 | TRBV5-6 | TRBD2 | CASSLTVSGSPSTDTQYF | TGTGCCAGCAGCTTGACCGTAAGCGGGAGTCCCAGCACAGATACGCAGTATTTT
. | TRBJ1-2 | TRBV7-9 | . | CASSLDVVSYGYTF | TGTGCCAGCAGCTTAGACGTGGTTTCCTATGGCTACACCTTC
many | TRBJ1-1 | TRBV7-2 | . | CASIFTGTTEAFF | TGTGCCAGCATCTTTACAGGGACCACTGAAGCTTTCTTT
few | TRBJ1-5 | TRBV6-6 | TRBD1 | CASSLGQGAFGQPQHF | TGTGCCAGCAGTCTCGGACAGGGAGCCTTCGGGCAGCCCCAGCATTTT
few | TRBJ2-5 | TRBV5-4 | . | CASSVALGTDEETQYF | TGTGCCAGCAGCGTAGCCCTAGGAACGGACGAAGAGACCCAGTACTTC
many | TRBJ2-3 | TRBV6-2/TRBV6-3 | TRBD2 | CASRREGETDTQYF | TGTGCCTCACGACGGGAGGGTGAAACAGATACGCAGTATTTT
. | TRBJ1-3 | TRBV7-2 | . | CASSLIRSSGNTIYF | TGTGCCAGCAGCTTAATTAGGAGCTCTGGAAACACCATATATTTT
many | TRBJ2-1 | TRBV5-1 | . | CASSLDPSRDEQFF | TGCGCCAGCAGCTTGGACCCTAGTAGGGATGAGCAGTTCTTC
many | TRBJ2-1 | TRBV9 | TRBD1 | CASSVGTGGGHEQFF | TGTGCCAGCAGCGTTGGGACAGGGGGTGGACATGAGCAGTTCTTC
few | TRBJ2-1 | TRBV20-1 | . | CSARGGQSGNEQFF | TGCAGTGCTAGAGGAGGACAGTCAGGGAATGAGCAGTTCTTC
many | TRBJ2-5 | TRBV29-1 | . | CSVSARGTETQYF | TGCAGCGTCTCCGCCAGGGGTACAGAGACCCAGTACTTC
many | TRBJ1-3 | TRBV29-1 | . | CSVDKGGSGNTIYF | TGCAGCGTTGATAAGGGGGGATCTGGAAACACCATATATTTT
few | TRBJ1-1 | TRBV7-8 | . | CASLSYTEAFF | TGTGCCAGCCTTTCGTACACTGAAGCTTTCTTT
. | TRBJ2-7 | TRBV30 | . | CAWSGGYEQYF | TGTGCCTGGAGTGGGGGCTACGAGCAGTACTTC
. | TRBJ2-7 | TRBV20-1 | . | CSARIVAETYEQYF | TGCAGTGCTAGAATCGTAGCGGAAACCTACGAGCAGTACTTC
. | TRBJ2-7 | TRBV19 | TRBD2 | CASSPKGLADYEQYF | TGTGCCAGTAGTCCAAAGGGACTAGCCGATTACGAGCAGTACTTC
many | TRBJ1-1 | TRBV14 | . | CASSQLSPGPEAFF | TGTGCCAGCAGCCAGCTATCACCGGGTCCTGAAGCTTTCTTT
. | TRBJ1-1 | TRBV3-1 | . | CASSQDLRGEGFF | TGTGCCAGCAGCCAAGACTTACGGGGCGAGGGTTTCTTT
many | TRBJ2-7 | TRBV19 | . | CASVGGNSYEQYF | TGTGCCAGCGTAGGGGGGAACTCCTACGAGCAGTACTTC
few | TRBJ1-1 | TRBV30 | . | CAWSATPTEAFF | TGTGCCTGGAGTGCCACCCCAACTGAAGCTTTCTTT
many | TRBJ2-1 | TRBV19 | TRBD2 | CASREVAGGPNNEQFF | TGTGCCAGTAGAGAAGTAGCGGGAGGGCCCAACAATGAGCAGTTCTTC
many | TRBJ2-7 | TRBV6-5 | TRBD1 | CASSFGTGGQYEQYF | TGTGCCAGCAGTTTCGGGACAGGCGGTCAGTACGAGCAGTACTTC
many | TRBJ2-2 | TRBV29-1 | . | CSVAATNTGELFF | TGCAGCGTTGCGGCGACGAACACCGGGGAGCTGTTTTTT
many | TRBJ2-1 | TRBV7-2 | . | CASSGGAGAGYNEQFF | TGTGCCAGCAGCGGAGGGGCAGGGGCAGGCTACAATGAGCAGTTCTTC
many | TRBJ1-1 | TRBV6-1 | . | CASSVEIQFEAFF | TGTGCCAGCAGTGTAGAAATCCAATTTGAAGCTTTCTTT
many | TRBJ2-1 | TRBV20-1 | . | CSAQKSNEQFF | TGCAGTGCTCAAAAGTCCAATGAGCAGTTCTTC
few | TRBJ1-2 | TRBV29-1 | . | CSVEEGNPVYGYTF | TGCAGCGTTGAAGAGGGGAATCCGGTGTATGGCTACACCTTC
. | TRBJ1-1 | TRBV7-9 | TRBD1 | CASSLASPGDRGDTEAFF | TGTGCCAGCAGCTTAGCCTCCCCGGGGGACAGGGGAGACACTGAAGCTTTCTTT
. | TRBJ2-7 | TRBV12-3/TRBV12-4 | . | CASSFHHEQYF | TGTGCCAGCAGTTTTCACCACGAGCAGTACTTC
many | TRBJ1-2 | TRBV12-3/TRBV12-4 | . | CASSPYDLRYTF | TGTGCCAGCAGTCCCTACGACCTGCGCTACACCTTC
many | TRBJ2-3 | TRBV7-2 | TRBD2 | CASSARTSGTSTDTQYF | TGTGCCAGCAGCGCGAGGACTAGCGGGACTAGCACAGATACGCAGTATTTT
many | TRBJ2-1 | TRBV19 | TRBD2 | CASRPGLAGFNEQFF | TGTGCCAGCCGACCGGGACTAGCGGGCTTTAATGAGCAGTTCTTC
many | TRBJ2-1 | TRBV7-2 | TRBD2 | CASSASSGGSYNEQFF | TGTGCCAGCAGCGCATCTAGCGGGGGATCTTACAATGAGCAGTTCTTC
. | TRBJ2-5 | TRBV20-1 | . | CSATGFRETQYF | TGCAGTGCTACGGGGTTTCGAGAGACCCAGTACTTC
many | TRBJ2-7 | TRBV12-3/TRBV12-4 | . | CASSLGGPTSGEQYF | TGTGCCAGCAGTTTAGGGGGCCCTACCTCGGGGGAGCAGTACTTC
few | TRBJ1-1 | TRBV10-3 | TRBD1 | CAISLGQGNTEAFF | TGTGCCATCAGCCTCGGACAGGGGAACACTGAAGCTTTCTTT
many | TRBJ2-3 | TRBV9 | TRBD2 | CASSVALRGGTDTQYF | TGTGCCAGCAGCGTAGCCCTCCGGGGGGGGACAGATACGCAGTATTTT
many | TRBJ2-7 | TRBV12-3/TRBV12-4 | TRBD2 | CASSLSGRAYEQYF | TGTGCCAGCAGTTTAAGCGGGAGGGCCTACGAGCAGTACTTC
. | TRBJ2-1 | TRBV5-6 | . | CASSEIGGSSYNEQFF | TGTGCCAGCAGCGAGATTGGCGGCAGCTCCTACAATGAGCAGTTCTTC
many | TRBJ1-6 | TRBV7-9 | . | CASSPGWTLHF | TGTGCCAGCAGCCCGGGGTGGACCCTCCACTTT
many | TRBJ1-5 | TRBV29-1 | . | CSVGSGNQPQHF | TGCAGCGTTGGGTCAGGGAATCAGCCCCAGCATTTT
many | TRBJ2-1 | TRBV24-1 | TRBD2 | CATSDPGTSGSRVNEQFF | TGTGCCACCAGTGACCCCGGGACTAGCGGGAGTAGAGTCAATGAGCAGTTCTTC
. | TRBJ1-6 | TRBV2 | . | CASRNDLSVNSPLHF | TGTGCCAGCAGGAACGACCTCTCGGTTAATTCACCCCTCCACTTT
many | TRBJ2-7 | TRBV5-4 | TRBD1 | CASSLRRDRDSYEQYF | TGTGCCAGCAGTCTGCGTAGGGACAGGGACTCCTACGAGCAGTACTTC
. | TRBJ1-4 | TRBV7-9 | . | CASTGSKGEKLFF | TGTGCCAGTACAGGGAGCAAGGGCGAAAAACTGTTTTTT